Listed here are 24 T cell receptor beta chains from one sample, sequenced in a study of blood T cell repertoires in COVID-19 (dated by TCRdb to the early 2020s). To prepare the library, the immunoSEQ multiplex PCR assay was applied. TCRdb's version of the immuneACCESS table is confined to in-frame rearrangements and falls short of the full clone set. An unresolved V gene accounts for under half of the shortfall where checked; the remainder is of unknown origin. The table for this sample lists roughly 300,000 clones; roughly 87% of them were counted only once. The ten most abundant clones make up 1% of the sample. The sequenced sample was PBMCs or T cells enriched from blood (not recorded which). Receptors were obtained from a woman in her twenties or thirties who had recovered from COVID-19.

The gene calls are TRBV4-3 and TRBJ2-3, with 8 nucleotides matching TRBD2. CDR3 length: 16 residues. Germline CDR1 is LGHNA and CDR2 is YSLEER. V shed 4 bases and J 5 bases; nucleotides not matched to a gene: 11. The CDR3 nucleotides read TGCGCCAGCAGCCGGGAGGTGGGGACTAGAGGAGATACGCAGTATTTT. It specifies CASSREVGTRGDTQYF.

J is TRBJ2-5 and V is TRBV5-6; 9 nucleotides match TRBD1. The CDR3 is 13 amino acids. With 6 bases clipped from V and 4 bases from J, the junction kept 4 bases outside the gene matches. Germline-derived CDR1 and CDR2 are SGHDT and YYEEEE. CDR3 DNA: TGTGCCAGCACCCAGGACAGGGGAGAGACCCAGTACTTC. Translating gives CASTQDRGETQYF.

In this sample, this clone turned up once. The chain combines TRBV21-1 with TRBJ2-7; TRBD2 is taken as the D call from the table, unchecked against the DNA. TRBV21-1 corresponds to a pseudogene. The CDR3 is 12 amino acids. CDR3 in amino acids: CASSKASGEQYF. CDR3 in DNA: TGTGCCAGCAGCAAAGCTAGCGGCGAGCAGTACTTC.

The V call is TRBV9, the J call TRBJ2-7, with D possibly matching TRBD1 (6 bases). The CDR3 is 15 residues long. CDR1 is SGDLS and CDR2 is YYNGEE in the germline V gene. V shed 0 bases and J shed 5 bases, with 15 bases lying between them. In DNA form, the CDR3 reads TGTGCCAGCAGCGTAGGGTGGGGACAAGGCAACGAGCAGTACTTC. It encodes CASSVGWGQGNEQYF.

The V gene is TRBV6-1, the J gene TRBJ1-5, with D possibly being TRBD1 (5 bases). Trimming took 2 bases from V and 4 from J, leaving 15 bases between them. CDR1 is MNHNS, CDR2 SASEGT, per germline. CDR3 length: 16 residues. This CDR3 reads CASSELRGLGNQPQHF. DNA for the CDR3: TGTGCCAGCAGTGAACTACGGGGACTGGGGAATCAGCCCCAGCATTTT.

The chain combines TRBV5-4 with TRBJ2-5; D uncertain. CDR3 size: 13 residues. The germline V gene encodes CDR1 SGHNT and CDR2 YYREEE (reference sequence). Trimming removed 1 base from V and 2 bases from J, with 6 bases in between. The CDR3 region has the DNA TGTGCCAGCAGCTTGCCCAATCAAGAGACCCAGTACTTC. This sequence encodes CASSLPNQETQYF.

V is TRBV3-1 (or the pseudogene TRBV3-2) and J is TRBJ1-2; 10 nucleotides match TRBD1. The V segment lost 1 base and the J segment 5 bases; nucleotides outside the gene matches: 7. The CDR3 loop spans 16 amino acids. CDR1 is LGHDT and CDR2 is YNNKEL in the germline V gene (reference sequence). The CDR3 protein is CASSQGATGGAYGYTF. The CDR3 DNA sequence: TGTGCCAGCAGCCAAGGGGCGACAGGGGGCGCGTATGGCTACACCTTC.

The CDR3 region has the DNA TGTGCCAGCAGCTTGGAGGGCCAGGGTAGAGGCTACACCTTC. Translating it yields CASSLEGQGRGYTF. This chain connects TRBV5-4 to TRBJ1-2, with TRBD1 as a possible D gene (5 bases). The V end lost 0 bases, the J end lost 8 bases, and 14 bases lay between the germline ends. The CDR3 sequence is 14 residues long. CDR1 SGHNT and CDR2 YYREEE come from the germline V gene (reference sequence).

The chain couples TRBV21-1 to TRBJ2-7; TRBD1, the table's D call, lacks a check against the DNA. TRBV21-1 is given as a pseudogene. The CDR3 totals 16 residues. In nucleotides, the CDR3 is TGTGCCAGCAGCAAAGACACAGGGTCTCCAGCCTACGAGCAGTACTTC. This gives the protein CASSKDTGSPAYEQYF.

The rearrangement joins TRBV11-2 to TRBJ1-1; maybe TRBD1 (5 bases). This CDR3 spans 15 amino acids. Trimming left V 2 bases short and J 5 bases short, with 15 bases between. Germline V gene sequence: CDR1 SGHAT, CDR2 FQNNGV. The CDR3, as DNA: TGTGCCAGCAGCTTATACCAAATTGGGGGGACTGAAGCTTTCTTT. Translation: CASSLYQIGGTEAFF.

This clone was counted a single time. This chain joins TRBV4-1 and TRBJ2-7, with 7 bases identical to TRBD1. Germline CDR1 and CDR2: MGHRA and YSYEKL. J lost 2 bases, V lost 5 bases, and 6 bases had no gene match. The CDR3 is 14 residues long. CDR3 protein: CASSKTGSPYEQYF. The CDR3 DNA sequence: TGCGCCAGCAGCAAGACAGGGTCGCCCTACGAGCAGTACTTC.

The CDR3 DNA sequence: TGTGCCAGCACGCGGGACAGGGGCGCAGATACGCAGTATTTT. Amino acid sequence: CASTRDRGADTQYF. This chain links TRBV13 with TRBJ2-3, with 10 bases identical to TRBD1. V shed 7 bases and J 4 bases; nucleotides not matched to a gene: 5. CDR3 length: 14 residues. Germline assignment: CDR1 PRHDT and CDR2 FYEKMQ (reference sequence). The full variable domain, with the rest looked up from reference TRBV13 and TRBJ2-3, is AAGVIQSPRHLIKEKRETATLKCYPIPRHDTVYWYQQGPGQDPQFLISFYEKMQSDKGSIPDRFSAQQFSDYHSELNMSSLELGDSALYFCASTRDRGADTQYFGPGTRLTVL.

This chain uses TRBV9 with TRBJ2-3; 9 bases map to TRBD2. Looked up from germline, CDR1 is SGDLS and CDR2 is YYNGEE. The V gene end was trimmed by 0 bases and the J gene end by 5 bases; junction bases not matched to a gene: 13. This CDR3 is built from 18 residues. The CDR3 DNA sequence: TGTGCCAGCAGCGTAGGTCGGGCGGGAGGGGGCATTAAAGATACGCAGTATTTT. It yields the protein CASSVGRAGGGIKDTQYF.

The chain joins TRBV5-8 to TRBJ1-5, with D perhaps TRBD1 (5 bases). This CDR3 region has 15 residues. Trimming removed 5 bases from V and 0 bases from J, with 12 bases in between. From germline, CDR1 is SGHTS and CDR2 YDEGEE. The chain's CDR3 is CASSLVGDSNQPQHF. The CDR3, as DNA: TGTGCCAGCAGTCTAGTAGGGGATAGCAATCAGCCCCAGCATTTT.

The chain has TRBV6-5 and TRBJ2-6; D is unclear. CDR3 size: 14 residues. The V gene lost 7 bases and the J gene lost 0 bases, with 7 bases spanning the gap. The V gene's germline CDR1 is MNHEY and CDR2 SVGAGI. CDR3 residues: CASTPSSGANVLTF. CDR3 bases: TGTGCCAGCACCCCTTCCTCTGGGGCCAACGTCCTGACTTTC.

This sequence joins TRBV28 and TRBJ1-6, with 10 bases fitting TRBD1. This CDR3 contains 14 residues. V dropped 7 bases and J dropped 8; count of bases not matched to a gene: 5. The germline CDR1 and CDR2 sequences are MDHEN and SYDVKM. The CDR3, as DNA: TGTGCCAGCACCTTGACAGGGGGCTATTCACCCCTCCACTTT. This encodes CASTLTGGYSPLHF.

The V call is TRBV9, the J call TRBJ1-6; no firm D call. V lost 0 bases and J lost 5, with 6 bases in between. CDR1 SGDLS and CDR2 YYNGEE come from the germline V gene. This CDR3 is built from 14 residues. DNA for the CDR3: TGTGCCAGCAGCGTAGCAGGTGATAATTCACCCCTCCACTTT. This codes for CASSVAGDNSPLHF.

In this sample, this clone turned up once. This chain connects TRBV18 to TRBJ1-1; D not certain. Trimming took off 2 bases at V and 0 bases at J, with 7 bases between the two ends. The CDR3 contains 14 residues. CDR1 is KGHSH and CDR2 is LQKENI in the germline V gene. CDR3 in DNA: TGTGCCAGCTCACCAGGCAGATTGAACACTGAAGCTTTCTTT. It translates to CASSPGRLNTEAFF.

The V gene is TRBV19, the J gene TRBJ2-7; 9 nucleotides agree with TRBD1. Germline trimming cut 3 bases from V and 4 bases from J; bases unmatched to any gene: 7. Looked up from germline, CDR1 is LNHDA and CDR2 is SQIVND (reference sequence). The CDR3 loop spans 15 amino acids. The chain's CDR3 is CASSIATGGEYEQYF. The CDR3 coding sequence is TGTGCCAGTAGTATTGCAACAGGGGGCGAGTACGAGCAGTACTTC.

The V and J genes are TRBV7-9 and TRBJ1-2; 8 bases fit TRBD1. Germline CDR1 reads SEHNR; CDR2 reads FQNEAQ (reference sequence). V gave up 5 bases and J gave up 8 bases; unmatched junction bases: 7. The CDR3 is made up of 13 amino acids. As DNA, the CDR3 is TGTGCCAGCAGCCTCGACAGGGGTGACGGCTACACCTTC. Protein: CASSLDRGDGYTF.

The chain uses TRBV7-9 and TRBJ1-1; D is unresolved. CDR3 length equals 14 residues. Germline CDR1 is SEHNR and CDR2 is FQNEAQ (reference sequence). V was pared by 2 bases and J by 5 bases, with 12 bases between. The CDR3 sequence is CASSLTHYGTEAFF. DNA for the CDR3: TGTGCCAGCAGCTTAACCCATTACGGGACTGAAGCTTTCTTT. The full variable domain, with the rest looked up from reference TRBV7-9 and TRBJ1-1, is DTGVSQNPRHKITKRGQNVTFRCDPISEHNRLYWYRQTLGQGPEFLTYFQNEAQLEKSRLLSDRFSAERPKGSFSTLEIQRTEQGDSAMYLCASSLTHYGTEAFFGQGTRLTVV.

This clone was observed a single time. The genes are TRBV3-1 (or the pseudogene TRBV3-2) and TRBJ2-1, with 9 bases fitting TRBD1. From germline, CDR1 is LGHDT and CDR2 YNNKEL (reference sequence). CDR3 length: 15 residues. V shed 4 bases, J shed 6 bases, and the junction held 7 bases outside the gene matches. Written as DNA, the CDR3 is TGTGCCAGCAGCCGCATAGGACAGGGGTTCAATGAGCAGTTCTTC. It specifies CASSRIGQGFNEQFF.

This chain uses TRBV28 with TRBJ1-5, with D uncertain. CDR1 and CDR2 (germline): MDHEN, SYDVKM. V lost 5 bases to trimming and J lost 7 bases, with 6 bases between them. This CDR3 is built from 11 residues. For the CDR3, the DNA is TGTGCCAGCAGTCACGGGCAGCCCCAGCATTTT. Translated: CASSHGQPQHF.

The chain is built from TRBV9 and TRBJ2-6; tentatively, D is TRBD1 (6 bases). The length of the CDR3 is 16 residues. Germline-derived CDR1 and CDR2 are SGDLS and YYNGEE. V was cut by 3 bases and J by 0 bases, with 10 bases left in between. For the CDR3, the DNA is TGTGCCAGCAGCGCAGGGGTCGGCTCTGGGGCCAACGTCCTGACTTTC. Amino acids: CASSAGVGSGANVLTF.